Listed below are T cell receptor beta chains from one sample, sequenced in a study of OX40 agonist ivuxolimab in advanced cancers. Method: immunoSEQ multiplex PCR; TCRdb's copy keeps in-frame clones and lacks some. The repertoire holds tens of thousands of clones, with roughly 90% as singletons. The material sequenced was CD4+ or CD8+ T cells sorted from blood, taken in a trial of the OX40 agonist ivuxolimab. The receptors were gathered from an adult with an advanced solid tumor such as melanoma, head and neck, liver or kidney cancer. Each CDR3 is given with its conserved first and last residue. D genes are given only for firm matches. For some rows the clone size is stated as once, few or many, or as a class when expanded; others skip it.

.	.	TRBV7-9	TRBJ2-7	TGTGCCAGCAGTCGCCGGGAAGTCTACGAGCAGTACTTC	CASSRREVYEQYF
.	TRBD2	TRBV5-1	TRBJ2-2	TGCGCCAGCAGCACCGGGACTAGGGTCACCGGGGAGCTGTTTTTT	CASSTGTRVTGELFF
.	TRBD1	TRBV28	TRBJ1-4	TGTGCCAGCAGTTTATTATCCGGGACAGGGGATGAAAAACTGTTTTTT	CASSLLSGTGDEKLFF
once	.	TRBV18	TRBJ2-5	TGTGCCAGCTCAACGCAGGGAACGGAGACCCAGTACTTC	CASSTQGTETQYF
.	.	TRBV27	TRBJ1-5	TGTGCCACCAAAGCGGGGGCCGGAGTTAGCAATCAGCCCCAGCATTTT	CATKAGAGVSNQPQHF
.	TRBD1	TRBV14	TRBJ1-2	TGTGCCAGCAGCCGGATGACCGGGACAGGGAAAACTGGCTACACCTTC	CASSRMTGTGKTGYTF
few	.	TRBV15	TRBJ1-4	TGTGCCACCAGCAGAGCTTACAGGGAGGAAAAACTGTTTTTT	CATSRAYREEKLFF
.	.	TRBV18	TRBJ1-1	TGTGCCAGCTCACCAGGGTTGGACACTGAAGCTTTCTTT	CASSPGLDTEAFF
few	.	TRBV5-8	TRBJ1-1	TGTGCCAGCAGCTTGCAAGCCCGACTAACAAACACTGAAGCTTTCTTT	CASSLQARLTNTEAFF
.	.	TRBV13	TRBJ2-3	TGTGCCAGCAGCCCCCAGGGTTTTCCAGATACGCAGTATTTT	CASSPQGFPDTQYF
.	TRBD2	TRBV19	TRBJ2-4	TGTGCCAGTAGTTACTCGGGGGGAGGGAACATTCAGTACTTC	CASSYSGGGNIQYF
.	TRBD2	TRBV6-5	TRBJ2-1	TGTGCCAGCAGTTACAATAGCGGGCGTTCATACAATGAGCAGTTCTTC	CASSYNSGRSYNEQFF
.	.	TRBV19	TRBJ2-3	TGTGCCAGTAGTATAAAGTGGACTAGCACAGATACGCAGTATTTT	CASSIKWTSTDTQYF
.	.	TRBV6-6	TRBJ2-1	TGTGCCAGCAGTCTTAGCGAGTACGAGGGGAATGAGCAGTTCTTC	CASSLSEYEGNEQFF
.	.	TRBV14	TRBJ2-3	TGTGCCAGCAGCCGCGACTCGCTCGTAGGTACGCAGTATTTT	CASSRDSLVGTQYF
.	TRBD2	TRBV11-2	TRBJ2-7	TGTGCCAGCAGCTTCATAGCGGGAGGGCCCGGCGAGCAGTACTTC	CASSFIAGGPGEQYF
.	.	TRBV25-1	TRBJ2-7	TGTGCCAGCAGTGACCAGGGACGGGCTCCGTACTTC	CASSDQGRAPYF
.	.	TRBV5-1	TRBJ1-4	TGCGCCAGCAGCCCCCAATATGGGACGGAGGAAAAACTGTTTTTT	CASSPQYGTEEKLFF
.	TRBD2	TRBV10-3	TRBJ2-1	TGTGCCATCAGCGCTAGCGGGAAGAATGAGCAGTTCTTC	CAISASGKNEQFF
.	.	TRBV7-3	TRBJ2-3	TGTGCCAGCAGCCACGGCAGGGGTCCCCGCACAGATACGCAGTATTTT	CASSHGRGPRTDTQYF
.	.	TRBV6-5	TRBJ2-7	TGTGCCAGCAGTTACCCTGGCGGTTACTACGAGCAGTACTTC	CASSYPGGYYEQYF
.	TRBD2	TRBV6-5	TRBJ2-3	TGTGCCAGCAGTTACGGTAGCGGGAGGCCAGATACGCAGTATTTT	CASSYGSGRPDTQYF
.	.	TRBV6-1	TRBJ2-7	TGTGCCAGCAGTGAAGCGCTTCGGGGATACGAGCAGTACTTC	CASSEALRGYEQYF
once	.	TRBV9	TRBJ1-4	TGTGCCAGCAGCGAGGGACGCGAGCTTAATGAAAAACTGTTTTTT	CASSEGRELNEKLFF
once	.	TRBV6-1	TRBJ1-6	TGTGCCAGCAGTGATCAAGGCATGGTAAAGGGAGGTTCACCCCTCCACTTT	CASSDQGMVKGGSPLHF
.	TRBD2	TRBV28	TRBJ2-1	TGTGCCAGCAGTCGTCCCAGCGGGAGTGGGATCAATGAGCAGTTCTTC	CASSRPSGSGINEQFF
.	.	TRBV4-3	TRBJ2-3	TGCGCCAGCAGCCCCACGAGATATGGGGATAAAGATACGCAGTATTTT	CASSPTRYGDKDTQYF
.	.	TRBV5-1	TRBJ2-1	TGCGCCAGCAGCCCCCAAGGGGGAGGCAATGAGCAGTTCTTC	CASSPQGGGNEQFF
.	.	TRBV7-3	TRBJ1-1	TGTGCCAGCAGCTTATTCCGCCACTCTGAAGCTTTCTTT	CASSLFRHSEAFF
.	.	TRBV29-1	TRBJ2-5	TGCAGCGTTGAATCAGGAGGGCCCCAAGAGACCCAGTACTTC	CSVESGGPQETQYF
.	TRBD1	TRBV9	TRBJ2-5	TGTGCCAGCAGCGCCATGACAGGGGGCGAGACCCAGTACTTC	CASSAMTGGETQYF
.	.	TRBV6-1	TRBJ2-2	TGTGCCAGCAAAGTACAAACGGCCGGGGAGCTGTTTTTT	CASKVQTAGELFF
.	TRBD2	TRBV18	TRBJ2-7	TGTGCCAGCTCACGGGCAGGGAGGGCCTACGAGCAGTACTTC	CASSRAGRAYEQYF
.	.	TRBV30	TRBJ1-5	TGTGCCTGGAGTGGGAATAGCAATCAGCCCCAGCATTTT	CAWSGNSNQPQHF
.	.	TRBV29-1	TRBJ2-5	TGCAGCGTCTACAGGGAGAACCAAGAGACCCAGTACTTC	CSVYRENQETQYF
few	.	TRBV7-8	TRBJ1-1	TGTGCCAGCAGCTTATTTTCTCAGCTGAACACTGAAGCTTTCTTT	CASSLFSQLNTEAFF
.	.	TRBV5-1	TRBJ2-3	TGCGCCAGCAGCTTGTTCGGGAACACAGATACGCAGTATTTT	CASSLFGNTDTQYF
.	TRBD1	TRBV27	TRBJ1-2	TGTGCCAGCAGCCGAAGACAGGGTGGCTATGGCTACACCTTC	CASSRRQGGYGYTF
.	.	TRBV28	TRBJ2-4	TGTGCCAGCAGTTTTAGTGACTACAATCAGTACTTC	CASSFSDYNQYF